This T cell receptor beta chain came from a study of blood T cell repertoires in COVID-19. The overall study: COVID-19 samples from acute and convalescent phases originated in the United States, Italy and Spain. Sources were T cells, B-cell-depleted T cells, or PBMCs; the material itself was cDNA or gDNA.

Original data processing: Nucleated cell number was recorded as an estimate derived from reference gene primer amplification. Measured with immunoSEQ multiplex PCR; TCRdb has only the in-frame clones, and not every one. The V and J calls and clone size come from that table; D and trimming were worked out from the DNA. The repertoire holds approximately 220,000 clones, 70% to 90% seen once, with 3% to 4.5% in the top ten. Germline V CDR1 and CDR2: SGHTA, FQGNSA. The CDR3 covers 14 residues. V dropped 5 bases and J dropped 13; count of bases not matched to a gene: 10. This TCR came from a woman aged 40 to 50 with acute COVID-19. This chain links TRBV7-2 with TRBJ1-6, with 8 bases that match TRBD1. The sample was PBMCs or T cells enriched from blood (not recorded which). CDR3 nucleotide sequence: TGTGCCAGCAGCAAGGACAGGGAGAGGGAGCCCCTCCACTTT. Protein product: CASSKDREREPLHF.